Presented here are 13 T cell receptor beta chains from one specimen sequenced in a study of OX40 agonist ivuxolimab in advanced cancers. Libraries were prepared through the immunoSEQ multiplex PCR assay. In TCRdb, the immuneACCESS table is reduced to in-frame sequences with V and J assigned. These tables do not hold every clone; where another copy was compared, an unresolved V gene accounts for under half, and the others remain unexplained. Recorded for this sample are approximately 80,000 clones; approximately 85% of them occurred a single time. Clones ranked in the top ten supply about 4% of the sample. The sequencing here drew on CD4+ or CD8+ T cells sorted from blood, taken in a trial of the OX40 agonist ivuxolimab. The source is an adult with an advanced solid tumor such as melanoma, head and neck, liver or kidney cancer.

This clone was observed once. The rearrangement joins TRBV19 to TRBJ2-1; 7 nucleotides agree with TRBD2. The CDR3 has 16 amino acids. CDR1 is LNHDA, CDR2 SQIVND, per germline (reference sequence). The junction had 15 bases not matched to a gene; V was cut back by 8 bases and J by 5 bases. Written as DNA, the CDR3 is TGTGCCAGTCGGTCGGGGGGTCATTCTTCCCACAATGAGCAGTTCTTC. This encodes CASRSGGHSSHNEQFF.

The rearrangement links TRBV7-9 to TRBJ2-5; possibly TRBD1 or TRBD2 for D (5 bases each). Judging by the DNA end, TRBJ2-7 fits better; the J call may be wrong. Germline CDR1 SEHNR, CDR2 FQNEAQ (reference sequence). The CDR3 spans 14 residues. The CDR3 DNA reads TGTGCCAGCAGCTTAGTGGCAGGGAGCCACGAGCAGTACTTC. It encodes CASSLVAGSHEQYF.

This sequence joins TRBV5-5 and TRBJ1-4; D possibly corresponds to TRBD1 (6 bases). CDR1 is SGHKS and CDR2 is YYEKEE in the germline V gene (reference sequence). CDR3 length: 15 residues. Trimming pared 4 bases from V and 3 bases from J, leaving 13 bases between. CDR3 nucleotides: TGTGCCAGCAGCATACGGACAGTGCCTAATGAAAAACTGTTTTTT. Protein: CASSIRTVPNEKLFF.

This clone appeared once. The chain links TRBV9 to TRBJ2-7; D possibly corresponds to TRBD2 (6 bases). Germline V gives CDR1 SGDLS, CDR2 YYNGEE. The CDR3 extends over 16 amino acids. V was shortened by 2 bases and J by 5 bases, with 20 bases between the two germline ends. The CDR3 bases are TGTGCCAGCAGCGTTTCCTGGAGGGGAAGAGTCAACGAGCAGTACTTC. This encodes CASSVSWRGRVNEQYF.

The chain uses TRBV11-3 and TRBJ2-7; the D is unclear. V shed 3 bases and J shed 2 bases, with 11 bases lying between them. This CDR3 has 14 amino acids. Per germline, CDR1 SGHNT and CDR2 YENEEA. CDR3 bases: TGTGCCAGCAGCTTTGTGGGGTTCCCCTACGAGCAGTACTTC. Encoded protein: CASSFVGFPYEQYF. Filled out from reference TRBV11-3 and TRBJ2-7, the complete variable domain reads EAGVVQSPRYKIIEKKQPVAFWCNPISGHNTLYWYLQNLGQGPELLIRYENEEAVDDSQLPKDRFSAERLKGVDSTLKIQPAELGDSAVYLCASSFVGFPYEQYFGPGTRLTVT.

In its sample, this clone was seen a few times. The chain links TRBV12-5 to TRBJ2-7; the D is unclear. Trimming removed 3 bases at V and 3 bases at J, with 12 bases between. The length of the CDR3 is 14 residues. Per germline, CDR1 LGHNT and CDR2 FRNRAP. The CDR3 bases are TGTGCTAGTGGTTTAGACGGTCCTCTCTACGAGCAGTACTTC. This sequence encodes CASGLDGPLYEQYF.

V is TRBV30 and J is TRBJ1-5; no clear D. The length of the CDR3 is 13 residues. V lost 3 bases and J 4 bases, leaving 10 bases between the germline ends. Germline values: CDR1 GTSNPN, CDR2 SVGIG (reference sequence). The CDR3 nucleotides read TGTGCCTGGAGCCCCTTCGGGAATCAGCCCCAGCATTTT. Protein: CAWSPFGNQPQHF.

The chain employs TRBV27 and TRBJ2-7, with TRBD2 matching 7 bases. The germline V gene encodes CDR1 MNHEY and CDR2 SMNVEV (reference sequence). V lost 6 bases and J lost 4; bases outside the gene matches: 6. This CDR3 comprises 13 residues. In DNA form, the CDR3 reads TGTGCCAGCAGAAAGCGGGATGAATACGAGCAGTACTTC. This sequence encodes CASRKRDEYEQYF.

The chain carries TRBV11-2 and TRBJ2-3; perhaps TRBD2 as D (5 bases). The V gene's germline CDR1 is SGHAT and CDR2 FQNNGV. This CDR3 is built from 16 residues. V lost 5 bases and J lost 3, with 18 bases in between. The chain's CDR3 is CASSAPPGWETDTQYF. As DNA, the CDR3 is TGTGCCAGCAGCGCACCCCCGGGGTGGGAGACAGATACGCAGTATTTT.

The chain uses TRBV18 and TRBJ2-5; the D gene is possibly TRBD1 (6 bases). The last part of the DNA fits TRBJ2-7 better; the J call may be wrong. The CDR3 has 15 amino acids. Germline assignment: CDR1 KGHSH and CDR2 LQKENI. This CDR3 is CASSKTNQGIDEQYF. As DNA, the CDR3 is TGTGCCAGCTCAAAAACAAATCAGGGGATCGACGAGCAGTACTTC.

CDR3 protein: CASSLPVGPQYF. CDR3 coding DNA: TGTGCCAGCAGCTTACCCGTAGGTCCCCAGTACTTC. This chain joins TRBV11-2 and TRBJ2-5; no firm D call. Between the trimmed V and J ends, which lost 2 bases and 9 bases, there was a span of 10 bases. Germline lookup yields CDR1 SGHAT and CDR2 FQNNGV. This CDR3 has 12 residues.

This clone has just a few counts. The chain carries TRBV5-5 and TRBJ2-3; a possible D gene is TRBD1 (6 bases). This CDR3 has 15 residues. Trimming took 2 bases from V and 3 from J, leaving 13 bases between them. Germline CDR1 reads SGHKS; CDR2 reads YYEKEE (reference sequence). The CDR3 here is CASSFDPQGTDTQYF. The CDR3, as DNA: TGTGCCAGCAGCTTTGACCCCCAGGGGACAGATACGCAGTATTTT.

This sequence joins TRBV5-4 and TRBJ1-4; 7 bases align to TRBD1. The trim removed 4 bases at V and 0 bases at J, leaving 6 bases unmatched. CDR3 size: 16 residues. Germline CDR1 SGHNT, CDR2 YYREEE (reference sequence). The CDR3 is CASSPQGDATNEKLFF. The CDR3 DNA reads as TGTGCCAGCAGCCCGCAGGGGGATGCAACTAATGAAAAACTGTTTTTT. Combining the CDR3 with reference TRBV5-4 and TRBJ1-4 gives the whole variable domain ETGVTQSPTHLIKTRGQQVTLRCSSQSGHNTVSWYQQALGQGPQFIFQYYREEENGRGNFPPRFSGLQFPNYSSELNVNALELDDSALYLCASSPQGDATNEKLFFGSGTQLSVL.